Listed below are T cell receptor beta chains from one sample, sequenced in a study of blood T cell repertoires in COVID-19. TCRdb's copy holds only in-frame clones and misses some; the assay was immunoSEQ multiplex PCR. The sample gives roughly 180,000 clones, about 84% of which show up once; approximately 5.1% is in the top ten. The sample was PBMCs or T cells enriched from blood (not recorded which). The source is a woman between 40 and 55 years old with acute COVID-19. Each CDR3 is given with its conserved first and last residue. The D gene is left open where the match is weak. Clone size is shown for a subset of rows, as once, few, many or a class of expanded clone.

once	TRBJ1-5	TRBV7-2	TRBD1	CASSPGQGLLNQPQHF	TGTGCCAGCAGCCCGGGACAGGGGCTTCTCAATCAGCCCCAGCATTTT
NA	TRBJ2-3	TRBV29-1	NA	CSVEYSREYTDTQYF	TGCAGCGTTGAATATAGTCGGGAATACACAGATACGCAGTATTTT
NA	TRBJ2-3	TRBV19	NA	CASSARDSTADTQYF	TGTGCCAGTAGTGCCCGGGACTCCACGGCAGATACGCAGTATTTT
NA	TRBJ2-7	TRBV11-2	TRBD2	CASSLEWGGTYEQYF	TGTGCCAGCAGCTTAGAATGGGGGGGGACCTACGAGCAGTACTTC
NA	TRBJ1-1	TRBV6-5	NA	CASSYRMGHEAFF	TGTGCCAGCAGTTACCGGATGGGACATGAAGCTTTCTTT
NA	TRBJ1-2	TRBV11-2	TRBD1	CASSLGGGPYGYTF	TGTGCCAGCAGCTTAGGAGGGGGCCCTTATGGCTACACCTTC
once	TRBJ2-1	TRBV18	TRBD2	CASSWGTSGTYNEQFF	TGTGCCAGCTCCTGGGGGACTAGCGGGACCTACAATGAGCAGTTCTTC
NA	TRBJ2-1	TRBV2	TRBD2	CASKLLAGSLANEQFF	TGTGCCAGCAAGCTACTAGCGGGAAGTTTGGCAAATGAGCAGTTCTTC
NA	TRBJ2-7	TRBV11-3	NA	CASSFPSSYEQYF	TGTGCCAGCAGCTTCCCGAGCTCCTACGAGCAGTACTTC
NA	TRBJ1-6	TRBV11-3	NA	CASSLGAGQDSPLHF	TGTGCCAGCAGCTTAGGAGCAGGGCAGGATTCACCCCTCCACTTT
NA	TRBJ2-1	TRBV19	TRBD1	CASSPGQSYYNEQFF	TGTGCCAGTAGTCCGGGACAGAGCTATTACAATGAGCAGTTCTTC
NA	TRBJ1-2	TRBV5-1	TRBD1	CASSSGTDLYGYTF	TGCGCCAGCAGCTCCGGGACAGACTTGTATGGCTACACCTTC
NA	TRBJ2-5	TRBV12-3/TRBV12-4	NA	CASSSGGWGGQYF	TGTGCCAGCAGCTCCGGGGGATGGGGCGGCCAGTACTTC
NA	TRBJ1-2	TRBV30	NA	CAWRSEANYGYTF	TGTGCCTGGAGATCAGAAGCTAACTATGGCTACACCTTC
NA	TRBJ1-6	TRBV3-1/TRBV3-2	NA	CASSSIQDSPLHF	TGTGCCAGCAGCAGTATCCAGGATTCACCCCTCCACTTT
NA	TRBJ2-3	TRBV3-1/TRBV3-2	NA	CASSPRQGGAVDTQYF	TGTGCCAGCAGCCCTAGACAGGGAGGAGCAGTGGATACGCAGTATTTT
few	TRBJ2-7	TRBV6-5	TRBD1	CASLLLPGQAYEQYF	TGTGCCAGTCTCCTCCTACCGGGACAGGCCTACGAGCAGTACTTC
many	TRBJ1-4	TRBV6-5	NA	CASRRTAGGEKLFF	TGTGCCAGCAGGAGGACGGCCGGGGGAGAAAAACTGTTTTTT
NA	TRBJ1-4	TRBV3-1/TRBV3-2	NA	CASSLTLPFEREKLFF	TGTGCCAGCAGCTTAACTCTTCCGTTTGAGAGGGAAAAACTGTTTTTT
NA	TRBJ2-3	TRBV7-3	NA	CASSPAGHHTDTQYF	TGTGCCAGCAGCCCCGCCGGACACCACACAGATACGCAGTATTTT
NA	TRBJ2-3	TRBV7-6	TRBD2	CASSQGLAGEIDTQYF	TGTGCCAGCAGCCAGGGACTAGCGGGAGAGATAGATACGCAGTATTTT
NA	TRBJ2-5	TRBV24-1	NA	CAHLKERETQYF	TGTGCCCACCTAAAGGAGAGAGAGACCCAGTACTTC
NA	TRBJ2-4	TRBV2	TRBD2	CASGGDFVAKNIQYF	TGTGCCAGCGGGGGGGACTTTGTAGCCAAAAACATTCAGTACTTC
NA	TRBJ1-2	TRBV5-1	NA	CASSSGPSKGQDGYTF	TGCGCCAGCAGCAGCGGGCCCTCGAAGGGTCAGGATGGCTACACCTTC
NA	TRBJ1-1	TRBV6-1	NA	CASSEVAGVRTEAFF	TGTGCCAGCAGTGAAGTCGCAGGGGTGCGCACTGAAGCTTTCTTT
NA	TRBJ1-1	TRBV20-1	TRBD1	CSASISGTGGTEAFF	TGCAGTGCTAGTATATCCGGGACAGGGGGCACTGAAGCTTTCTTT
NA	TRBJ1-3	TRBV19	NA	CASSMTETGNTIYF	TGTGCCAGTAGTATGACAGAAACTGGAAACACCATATATTTT
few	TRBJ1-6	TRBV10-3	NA	CAISENPSSYNSPLHF	TGTGCCATCAGTGAGAATCCGAGCTCCTATAATTCACCCCTCCACTTT
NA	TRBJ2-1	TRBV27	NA	CASSPQTSSYNEQFF	TGTGCCAGCAGTCCCCAAACCAGCTCCTACAATGAGCAGTTCTTC
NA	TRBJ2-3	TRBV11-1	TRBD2	CASSPGLTFTDTQYF	TGTGCCAGCAGCCCGGGACTAACTTTCACAGATACGCAGTATTTT
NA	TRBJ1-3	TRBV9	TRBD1	CASSQGGTGNTIYF	TGTGCCAGCAGTCAGGGGGGTACTGGAAACACCATATATTTT
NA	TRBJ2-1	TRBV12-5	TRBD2	CASGLVSSGRVYNEQFF	TGTGCTAGTGGTTTGGTCTCTAGCGGGAGGGTCTACAATGAGCAGTTCTTC
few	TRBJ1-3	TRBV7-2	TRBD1	CASSLGTDRVGNTIYF	TGTGCCAGCAGCTTAGGGACGGACAGGGTAGGAAACACCATATATTTT
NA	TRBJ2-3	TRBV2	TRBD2	CASSDGLAGVTQYF	TGTGCCAGCAGTGATGGGCTAGCGGGAGTCACGCAGTATTTT
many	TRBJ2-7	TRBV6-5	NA	CASSTWTSLGKEQYF	TGTGCCAGCAGTACCTGGACTTCCCTAGGGAAGGAGCAGTACTTC
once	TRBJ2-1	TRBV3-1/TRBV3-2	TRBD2	CASSQGVWEGEFF	TGTGCCAGCAGCCAAGGGGTATGGGAGGGCGAGTTCTTC